The 12 T cell receptor beta chains below all came from one sample that was sequenced in a study of blood T cells in healthy people across ages (dated by TCRdb to between 2015 and 2016). Libraries were prepared through 5' RACE. TCRdb lists the instrument as Illumina HiSeq 2500. A second PCR of roughly 6 to 11 cycles was run with a J-beta primer mix and a sample-barcoded 5' primer. TCRdb ran its own pipeline on the public reads, namely fastp trimming at Q25 and MiXCR clone calling, and kept in-frame beta chains. All rows with the same CDR3 protein become a single entry with the most common DNA and genes. This sample holds more than 650,000 distinct CDR3 sequences; about 20% were observed only once. The ten largest clones represent around a fifth of the sample. Material: blood. The receptors shown here come from a man between 65 and 85 years old in good health.

The CDR3 sequence is CASREQGAGYGYTF. CDR3 DNA sequence: TGTGCCAGCAGAGAGCAGGGGGCGGGCTATGGCTACACCTTC. This chain links TRBV2 with TRBJ1-2; TRBD1 agrees at 8 bases. The junction had 7 bases not matched to a gene; V was cut back by 6 bases and J by 4 bases. CDR1 and CDR2 from the germline V gene are SNHLY and FYNNEI. The CDR3 loop spans 14 amino acids.

The gene calls are TRBV20-1 and TRBJ2-1, with 10 bases aligning to TRBD2. CDR3 length equals 14 residues. Germline CDR1 and CDR2: DFQATT and SNEGSKA (reference sequence). J was trimmed by 4 bases and V by 5 bases; bases with no gene match: 5. The CDR3 coding sequence is TGCAGTGCTGTTCCGGGACTAGCGTACAATGAGCAGTTCTTC. It yields the protein CSAVPGLAYNEQFF.

The chain couples TRBV12-3 or TRBV12-4 to TRBJ2-4; no definite D call. V was trimmed by 0 bases and J by 3 bases, leaving 6 bases between them. CDR3 size: 14 residues. CDR3 nucleotide sequence: TGTGCCAGCAGTTTAGCTTACGGCAAAAACATTCAGTACTTC. This sequence encodes CASSLAYGKNIQYF.

This clonotype has only a few counts. This may be a read error: a much more frequent sequence differs by one nucleotide. The chain is built from TRBV7-2 and TRBJ2-7; D is uncertain. The J call may be mistaken, given a closer DNA end match to TRBJ2-1. The CDR3 has 13 amino acids. The V gene's germline CDR1 is SGHTA and CDR2 FQGNSA. This chain's CDR3 is CASSPRASNEQFF. CDR3 bases: TGTGCCAGCAGCCCTCGGGCTAGCAATGAGCAGTTCTTC.

In this sample, this clonotype turned up many times. This sequence joins TRBV20-1 and TRBJ1-4; D unclear. The CDR3 has 14 residues. Germline V gene data show CDR1 as DFQATT and CDR2 as SNEGSKA (reference sequence). The ends were cut back, 6 bases at V and 7 bases at J, with 18 bases in the middle. The CDR3 loop reads CSAELFSNGEKLFF. CDR3 sequence (DNA): TGCAGTGCCGAGTTATTTAGTAATGGTGAAAAACTGTTTTTT.

This clonotype came up many times. The chain recombines TRBV7-8 with TRBJ1-4, with D possibly TRBD1 on 5 matching bases. Trimming removed 3 bases at V and 7 bases at J, with 15 bases between. This CDR3 has 15 amino acids. Germline values: CDR1 SGHVS, CDR2 FQNEAQ. The CDR3 nucleotides read TGTGCCAGCAGCTTGGTCTTTGGGGGGAGTGAAAAACTGTTTTTT. Amino acids: CASSLVFGGSEKLFF.

V usage is TRBV4-2 and J usage is TRBJ2-3, with D tentatively TRBD2 (6 bases). The CDR3 has 16 amino acids. With 7 bases removed from V and 4 bases from J, the gap between germline ends came to 21 bases. Germline loops: CDR1 LGHNA, CDR2 YNFKEQ. The CDR3 sequence is CASNHSPGTGADTQYF. The CDR3 DNA reads TGTGCCAGCAACCATTCCCCAGGGACGGGGGCAGATACGCAGTATTTT.

This clonotype was counted a few times. The gene calls are TRBV7-2 and TRBJ2-7; D could derive from TRBD1 or TRBD2 (6 bases each). Trimming took off 0 bases at V and 2 bases at J, with 11 bases between the two ends. The CDR3 extends over 15 amino acids. Germline loops: CDR1 SGHTA, CDR2 FQGNSA. The CDR3 spells CASSLAPGGPYEQYF. As DNA, the CDR3 is TGTGCCAGCAGCTTAGCTCCCGGGGGCCCCTACGAGCAGTACTTC.

This chain connects TRBV6-1 to TRBJ1-4; 8 nucleotides agree with TRBD1. The trim removed 1 base at V and 8 bases at J, leaving 9 bases unmatched. From germline, CDR1 is MNHNS and CDR2 SASEGT. This CDR3 contains 16 residues. The CDR3 reads CASSEGRDRIREKLFF. CDR3 bases: TGTGCCAGCAGTGAAGGGAGGGACAGGATACGAGAAAAACTGTTTTTT.

This clonotype showed up many times. The chain couples TRBV2 to TRBJ2-1; tentative D call: TRBD2 (5 bases). CDR1 and CDR2 (germline): SNHLY, FYNNEI. The CDR3 is made up of 11 amino acids. Trimming cost V 6 bases and J 10 bases, with 10 bases left between them. CDR3 nucleotides: TGTGCCAGCAGCCTCAGAGGGGAGCAGTTCTTC. This codes for CASSLRGEQFF.

The chain links TRBV20-1 to TRBJ2-7, with D perhaps matching TRBD2 (6 bases). CDR3 length equals 14 residues. V lost 0 bases, J lost 4 bases, and 13 bases lay in between. Per the germline V gene, CDR1 is DFQATT and CDR2 is SNEGSKA (reference sequence). The CDR3 DNA reads TGCAGTGCTAGAGATTTCCGGGGGAGATACGAGCAGTACTTC. Protein product: CSARDFRGRYEQYF.

The CDR3 protein is CATSVGGTGDTEAFF. CDR3 sequence (DNA): TGTGCCACCAGTGTTGGGGGTACAGGGGACACTGAAGCTTTCTTT. The J gene is TRBJ1-1, the V gene TRBV24-1, with 7 bases matching TRBD1. The ends lost 5 bases at V and 3 bases at J; junction bases unmatched: 8. Germline CDR1 KGHDR, CDR2 SFDVKD. This CDR3 is 15 amino acids long.